Listed below are T cell receptor beta chains from one sample, sequenced in a study of cytomegalovirus exposure and HLA in healthy donors. The data were produced by immunoSEQ multiplex PCR, yet TCRdb's version contains in-frame clones alone and is incomplete. The sample contains about 150,000 clones, about four fifths of which appear only once. Sequences were obtained from PBMCs. These receptors were collected from a man between 25 and 39 years old in good health. The CDR3 runs from the conserved cysteine through the conserved F or W. The D gene is left open where the match is weak. Part of the rows lack a size; the others show once, few, many or a class for expanded clones.

j_call: TRBJ2-2; v_call: TRBV7-9; d_call: TRBD2; clone_size: .; cdr3_length: 16; cdr3_aa: CASSLFLAAEGGELFF; cdr3_nt: TGTGCCAGCAGCTTATTTCTAGCGGCAGAGGGCGGGGAGCTGTTTTTT
j_call: TRBJ1-2; v_call: TRBV9; d_call: .; clone_size: .; cdr3_length: 14; cdr3_aa: CASSVGGGRYGYTF; cdr3_nt: TGTGCCAGCAGCGTAGGGGGAGGGCGGTATGGCTACACCTTC
j_call: TRBJ1-5; v_call: TRBV6-1; d_call: .; clone_size: .; cdr3_length: 14; cdr3_aa: CASSVRGPVQPQHF; cdr3_nt: TGTGCCAGCAGTGTGCGGGGGCCGGTTCAGCCCCAGCATTTT
j_call: TRBJ2-5; v_call: TRBV5-5; d_call: TRBD2; clone_size: .; cdr3_length: 14; cdr3_aa: CASPVPAREETQYF; cdr3_nt: TGTGCCAGCCCAGTACCAGCGCGGGAGGAGACCCAGTACTTC
j_call: TRBJ1-2; v_call: TRBV6-5; d_call: .; clone_size: .; cdr3_length: 12; cdr3_aa: CASTQGHYGYTF; cdr3_nt: TGTGCCAGCACGCAGGGCCACTATGGCTACACCTTC
j_call: TRBJ2-7; v_call: TRBV21-1; d_call: .; clone_size: .; cdr3_length: 15; cdr3_aa: CASSNGGDRGNEQYF; cdr3_nt: TGTGCCAGCAGCAACGGGGGGGACAGGGGGAACGAGCAGTACTTC
j_call: TRBJ1-4; v_call: TRBV27; d_call: .; clone_size: .; cdr3_length: 13; cdr3_aa: CASSPWLNEKLFF; cdr3_nt: TGTGCCAGCTCCCCCTGGCTTAATGAAAAACTGTTTTTT
j_call: TRBJ1-2; v_call: TRBV6-5; d_call: .; clone_size: .; cdr3_length: 13; cdr3_aa: CASSRERNYGYTF; cdr3_nt: TGTGCCAGCAGTAGGGAGAGGAACTATGGCTACACCTTC
j_call: TRBJ2-1; v_call: TRBV7-2; d_call: .; clone_size: .; cdr3_length: 11; cdr3_aa: CASSFSGKRIF; cdr3_nt: TGTGCCAGCAGCTTTAGCGGAAAGAGGATCTTC
j_call: TRBJ2-2; v_call: TRBV18; d_call: .; clone_size: .; cdr3_length: 16; cdr3_aa: CASSILAEVTTGELFF; cdr3_nt: TGTGCCAGCTCGATACTAGCCGAAGTTACTACCGGGGAGCTGTTTTTT
j_call: TRBJ2-4; v_call: TRBV21-1; d_call: .; clone_size: .; cdr3_length: 16; cdr3_aa: CASSGRQATAKNIQYF; cdr3_nt: TGTGCCAGCAGCGGGCGACAGGCTACAGCCAAAAACATTCAGTACTTC
j_call: TRBJ2-1; v_call: TRBV9; d_call: .; clone_size: .; cdr3_length: 15; cdr3_aa: CASSVGGRGYNEQFF; cdr3_nt: TGTGCCAGCAGCGTAGGGGGCAGGGGATACAATGAGCAGTTCTTC
j_call: TRBJ1-1; v_call: TRBV10-1; d_call: .; clone_size: .; cdr3_length: 13; cdr3_aa: CASSESIVGEAFF; cdr3_nt: TGCGCCAGCAGTGAGTCGATAGTCGGTGAAGCTTTCTTT
j_call: TRBJ2-7; v_call: TRBV2; d_call: .; clone_size: .; cdr3_length: 13; cdr3_aa: CASSPGGSYEQYF; cdr3_nt: TGTGCCAGCAGCCCCGGGGGCTCCTACGAGCAGTACTTC
j_call: TRBJ2-7; v_call: TRBV4-1; d_call: TRBD2; clone_size: .; cdr3_length: 16; cdr3_aa: CASSQDRGDYSYEQYF; cdr3_nt: TGCGCCAGCAGCCAAGATCGCGGGGACTACTCCTACGAGCAGTACTTC
j_call: TRBJ2-7; v_call: TRBV7-8; d_call: TRBD2; clone_size: .; cdr3_length: 15; cdr3_aa: CASAAFGTAGWEQYF; cdr3_nt: TGTGCCAGCGCAGCTTTTGGTACAGCGGGATGGGAGCAGTACTTC
j_call: TRBJ2-7; v_call: TRBV18; d_call: .; clone_size: .; cdr3_length: 13; cdr3_aa: CASSPQGGNEQYF; cdr3_nt: TGTGCCAGCTCACCTCAGGGAGGCAACGAGCAGTACTTC
j_call: TRBJ1-3; v_call: TRBV15; d_call: TRBD1; clone_size: few; cdr3_length: 15; cdr3_aa: CATSRDSPKGNTIYF; cdr3_nt: TGTGCCACCAGTAGGGACAGCCCTAAAGGAAACACCATATATTTT
j_call: TRBJ1-2; v_call: TRBV7-3; d_call: .; clone_size: .; cdr3_length: 14; cdr3_aa: CASSLSPGREGYTF; cdr3_nt: TGTGCCAGCAGCCTCAGCCCAGGGCGTGAGGGCTACACCTTC
j_call: TRBJ2-1; v_call: TRBV10-2; d_call: .; clone_size: .; cdr3_length: 15; cdr3_aa: CASSDAQGTLNEQFF; cdr3_nt: TGCGCCAGCAGTGATGCCCAGGGAACCCTCAATGAGCAGTTCTTC
j_call: TRBJ2-3; v_call: TRBV2; d_call: TRBD2; clone_size: .; cdr3_length: 16; cdr3_aa: CASSEALAGNTDTQYF; cdr3_nt: TGTGCCAGCAGTGAGGCACTAGCGGGTAACACAGATACGCAGTATTTT
j_call: TRBJ2-5; v_call: TRBV4-1; d_call: TRBD1; clone_size: .; cdr3_length: 15; cdr3_aa: CASSQGDRLWETQYF; cdr3_nt: TGCGCCAGCAGCCAAGGGGACAGGCTGTGGGAGACCCAGTACTTC
j_call: TRBJ2-1; v_call: TRBV4-2; d_call: .; clone_size: .; cdr3_length: 13; cdr3_aa: CASSLRARDEQFF; cdr3_nt: TGTGCCAGCAGCCTCCGAGCCAGGGATGAGCAGTTCTTC
j_call: TRBJ2-3; v_call: TRBV30; d_call: TRBD2; clone_size: .; cdr3_length: 15; cdr3_aa: CAWSSIAGSTDTQYF; cdr3_nt: TGTGCCTGGAGTTCCATAGCGGGAAGCACAGATACGCAGTATTTT
j_call: TRBJ1-1; v_call: TRBV6-5; d_call: .; clone_size: .; cdr3_length: 13; cdr3_aa: CASSRVSNTEAFF; cdr3_nt: TGTGCCAGCAGCCGAGTCTCGAACACTGAAGCTTTCTTT
j_call: TRBJ2-5; v_call: TRBV30; d_call: .; clone_size: .; cdr3_length: 11; cdr3_aa: CAWSDGGTQYF; cdr3_nt: TGTGCCTGGAGCGACGGAGGGACCCAGTACTTC
j_call: TRBJ2-7; v_call: TRBV27; d_call: TRBD2; clone_size: .; cdr3_length: 19; cdr3_aa: CASSFLGAEREGLLHEQYF; cdr3_nt: TGTGCCAGCAGTTTTTTGGGGGCCGAGCGGGAGGGCCTTCTCCACGAGCAGTACTTC
j_call: TRBJ2-7; v_call: TRBV5-6; d_call: .; clone_size: .; cdr3_length: 16; cdr3_aa: CASSLPRGGGSYEQYF; cdr3_nt: TGTGCCAGCAGCTTACCCCGGGGAGGTGGGTCCTACGAGCAGTACTTC
j_call: TRBJ2-1; v_call: TRBV11-3; d_call: .; clone_size: .; cdr3_length: 15; cdr3_aa: CASRPGELRGNEQFF; cdr3_nt: TGTGCCAGCAGACCAGGGGAACTGAGAGGCAATGAGCAGTTCTTC
j_call: TRBJ2-3; v_call: TRBV6-1; d_call: TRBD2; clone_size: .; cdr3_length: 15; cdr3_aa: CASSGLAGGPDTQYF; cdr3_nt: TGTGCCAGCAGTGGCCTAGCGGGAGGACCCGATACGCAGTATTTT
j_call: TRBJ1-5; v_call: TRBV21-1; d_call: .; clone_size: .; cdr3_length: 20; cdr3_aa: CASRSKFGCYRGLGNQPQHF; cdr3_nt: TGTGCCAGCAGAAGTAAGTTTGGCTGTTACAGGGGCCTTGGGAATCAGCCCCAGCATTTT
j_call: TRBJ2-2; v_call: TRBV11-2; d_call: .; clone_size: .; cdr3_length: 15; cdr3_aa: CASSKASVNTGELFF; cdr3_nt: TGTGCCAGCAGCAAAGCGAGCGTGAACACCGGGGAGCTGTTTTTT
j_call: TRBJ1-5; v_call: TRBV6-5; d_call: .; clone_size: .; cdr3_length: 12; cdr3_aa: CATRQGNQPQHF; cdr3_nt: TGTGCCACCCGACAGGGCAATCAGCCCCAGCATTTT
j_call: TRBJ1-1; v_call: TRBV18; d_call: .; clone_size: .; cdr3_length: 15; cdr3_aa: CASSPNTGQNTEAFF; cdr3_nt: TGTGCCAGCTCACCAAATACAGGGCAGAACACTGAAGCTTTCTTT
j_call: TRBJ2-1; v_call: TRBV7-3; d_call: TRBD1; clone_size: few; cdr3_length: 16; cdr3_aa: CASSLDRGVGHSEQFF; cdr3_nt: TGTGCCAGCAGCTTGGACAGGGGGGTGGGACACAGTGAGCAGTTCTTC
j_call: TRBJ2-3; v_call: TRBV9; d_call: .; clone_size: few; cdr3_length: 15; cdr3_aa: CASSGPGVSTDTQYF; cdr3_nt: TGTGCCAGCAGCGGCCCAGGGGTTAGCACAGATACGCAGTATTTT